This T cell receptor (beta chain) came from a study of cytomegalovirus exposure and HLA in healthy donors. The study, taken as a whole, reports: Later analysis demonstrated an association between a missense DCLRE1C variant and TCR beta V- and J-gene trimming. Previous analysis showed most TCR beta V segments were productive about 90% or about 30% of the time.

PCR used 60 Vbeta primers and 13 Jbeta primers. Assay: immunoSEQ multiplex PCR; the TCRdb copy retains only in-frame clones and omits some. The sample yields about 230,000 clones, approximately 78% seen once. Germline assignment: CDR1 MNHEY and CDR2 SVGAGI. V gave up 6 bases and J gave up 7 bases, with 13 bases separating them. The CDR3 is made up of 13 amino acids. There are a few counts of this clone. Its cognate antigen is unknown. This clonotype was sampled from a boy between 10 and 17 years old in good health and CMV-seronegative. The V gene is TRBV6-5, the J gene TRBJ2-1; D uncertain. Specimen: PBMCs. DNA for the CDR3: TGTGCCAGCAGCCCACTCTCCGGGAATGAGCAGTTCTTC. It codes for CASSPLSGNEQFF.